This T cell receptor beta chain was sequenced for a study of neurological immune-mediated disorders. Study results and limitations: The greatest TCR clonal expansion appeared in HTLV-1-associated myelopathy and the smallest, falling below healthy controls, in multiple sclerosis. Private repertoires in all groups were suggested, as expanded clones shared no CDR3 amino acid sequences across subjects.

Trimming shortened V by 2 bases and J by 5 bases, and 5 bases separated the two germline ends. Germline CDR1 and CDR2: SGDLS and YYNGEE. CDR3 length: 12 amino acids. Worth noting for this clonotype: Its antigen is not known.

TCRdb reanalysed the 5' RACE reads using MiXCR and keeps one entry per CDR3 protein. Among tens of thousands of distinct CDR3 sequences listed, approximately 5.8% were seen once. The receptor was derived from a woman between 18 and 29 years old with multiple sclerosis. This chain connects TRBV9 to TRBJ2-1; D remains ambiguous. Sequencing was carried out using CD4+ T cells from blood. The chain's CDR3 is CASSVQNNEQFF. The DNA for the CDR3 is TGTGCCAGCAGCGTCCAGAACAATGAGCAGTTCTTC. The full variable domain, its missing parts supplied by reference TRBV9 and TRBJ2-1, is DSGVTQTPKHLITATGQRVTLRCSPRSGDLSVYWYQQSLDQGLQFLIQYYNGEERAKGNILERFSAQQFPDLHSELNLSSLELGDSALYFCASSVQNNEQFFGPGTRLTVL.